This T cell receptor beta chain was captured by sequencing in a study of T cells in Graves' hyperthyroidism and ophthalmopathy (dated by TCRdb to the late 2010s). In the study overall: Peripheral blood samples were taken at the time of initial diagnosis, prior to any treatment. TCR V-J signatures able to tell the groups apart were searched for in a discovery cohort of approximately 95 patients, of whom 43 had Graves' ophthalmopathy and roughly 57 had stable Graves' hyperthyroidism. Prospective prediction of ophthalmopathy was tested in an independent validation cohort of some 19 hyperthyroidism patients and approximately 17 patients who later progressed to ophthalmopathy. The 100 or so discovery patients were divided at random into training and test sets in a 7:3 ratio. Thyroid tissue and blood T-cell repertoires from more than five Graves' hyperthyroidism patients were also compared in the study. After blood sampling, hyperthyroidism patients were treated with methimazole at a starting dose of 30 mg daily, and ophthalmopathy patients were treated with high-dose intravenous methylprednisolone. According to the paper, TCR Vbeta CDR3 sequencing was carried out on some 130 peripheral blood samples, which came from 40 to 45 ophthalmopathy, roughly 75 hyperthyroidism and some 17 progressor patients.

General study outcomes and caveats: A 13 V-J signature model separated ophthalmopathy from stable hyperthyroidism, with over 85% sensitivity and 81.08% specificity in cross-validation and 80%/75% in testing. No statistical method was used to set the sample size in advance, and investigators knew the group allocation. Most expanded thyroid clonotypes (frequency above 0.001) were also found in blood, which suggests that blood repertoires may mirror thyroid immune responses. In validation, the model predicted progression to ophthalmopathy a median of 6.5 months before onset, with about 67% sensitivity and almost 75% specificity.

Comments on this clonotype: Its antigen specificity is not known. Base qualities are not at hand, and no much larger clone is one base apart.

Hyperthyroidism patients were newly diagnosed, had a disease duration of under 2 months, and were aged 18 to 65 years. The study excluded patients with uncontrolled infections, other autoimmune diseases, pregnancy or lactation. Diagnoses were based on clinical symptoms, serum thyroxine and TRAb, thyroid ultrasound and orbital computed tomography. Blood from progressor patients was drawn when they were first diagnosed with hyperthyroidism, before any ophthalmopathy symptoms appeared. PBMCs were isolated from about 10 ml of fresh peripheral blood by Ficoll-Paque density gradient centrifugation. Patients classed as progressors first received a Graves' hyperthyroidism diagnosis and then went on to develop ophthalmopathy during follow-up. Total RNA was extracted using Trizol reagent, and RNA quality was assessed on an Agilent 2100 Bioanalyzer. V loses 0 bases, J loses 1 base, and the germline ends lie 5 bases apart. For CDR1 and CDR2, the germline V gene lists SGHDT and YYEEEE. The CDR3 has 15 amino acids, counting the end cysteine and phenylalanine. Left in the record is the CDR3 DNA by itself, 45 bases read in frame from the first base.

The TCR beta CDR3 regions were amplified from the RNA transcripts. The TCR CDR3 was subjected to a first round of RT-PCR using the HTBI primer set and the Qiagen OneStep RT-PCR kit. A second multiplex PCR round built the libraries, followed by size selection and purification. Sequencing of the libraries was done on an Illumina HiSeq2000 using paired-end 100 bp reads. In the paper's pipeline: SOAPnuke was used to process the raw data, throwing out any read that contained adapters or uncalled bases, had a mean Phred below 15, or lacked an exact constant-primer or identifier match. COPE v1.2.5 was used to merge the high-quality paired reads, and each unique nucleotide sequence was defined as a clonotype. MiTCR v1.1 was used to align clonotypes to the IMGT TRBV, TRBD and TRBJ reference segments. Only V-J combinations with frequency above 0.0001, covering about 99% of repertoires, were analysed. The TCS score was defined as the ratio of F50 (clonal expansion) to E x V (chaos), calculated using BLOSUM62-based TCRdist between CDR3 peptides within each V-J. Welch's t-statistics and random forest reduced fewer than 600 V-J features to 13, which were used in a naive Bayes classifier (R e1071). Starting from the raw public reads, TCRdb applied fastp trimming at Q25, assembled clones with MiXCR and retained in-frame beta chains. One record per CDR3 amino acid sequence lists the most common genes and DNA. The authors' filters were not applied to this entry. The sample has hundreds of thousands of distinct CDR3 sequences on record, 18% of them singletons. Of the sample, 16% is held by the ten largest clones.

The rearranged chain carries TRBV5-6 and TRBJ2-6, with an unclear D gene assignment. The TCR was taken from a woman between 45 and 65 years old with Graves' hyperthyroidism that later progressed to Graves' ophthalmopathy. The sequencing input was blood. The CDR3 here reads CASSLDASGANVLTF. The DNA sequence is given as TGTGCCAGCAGCTTGGACGCGTCTGGGGCCAACGTCCTGACTTTC.